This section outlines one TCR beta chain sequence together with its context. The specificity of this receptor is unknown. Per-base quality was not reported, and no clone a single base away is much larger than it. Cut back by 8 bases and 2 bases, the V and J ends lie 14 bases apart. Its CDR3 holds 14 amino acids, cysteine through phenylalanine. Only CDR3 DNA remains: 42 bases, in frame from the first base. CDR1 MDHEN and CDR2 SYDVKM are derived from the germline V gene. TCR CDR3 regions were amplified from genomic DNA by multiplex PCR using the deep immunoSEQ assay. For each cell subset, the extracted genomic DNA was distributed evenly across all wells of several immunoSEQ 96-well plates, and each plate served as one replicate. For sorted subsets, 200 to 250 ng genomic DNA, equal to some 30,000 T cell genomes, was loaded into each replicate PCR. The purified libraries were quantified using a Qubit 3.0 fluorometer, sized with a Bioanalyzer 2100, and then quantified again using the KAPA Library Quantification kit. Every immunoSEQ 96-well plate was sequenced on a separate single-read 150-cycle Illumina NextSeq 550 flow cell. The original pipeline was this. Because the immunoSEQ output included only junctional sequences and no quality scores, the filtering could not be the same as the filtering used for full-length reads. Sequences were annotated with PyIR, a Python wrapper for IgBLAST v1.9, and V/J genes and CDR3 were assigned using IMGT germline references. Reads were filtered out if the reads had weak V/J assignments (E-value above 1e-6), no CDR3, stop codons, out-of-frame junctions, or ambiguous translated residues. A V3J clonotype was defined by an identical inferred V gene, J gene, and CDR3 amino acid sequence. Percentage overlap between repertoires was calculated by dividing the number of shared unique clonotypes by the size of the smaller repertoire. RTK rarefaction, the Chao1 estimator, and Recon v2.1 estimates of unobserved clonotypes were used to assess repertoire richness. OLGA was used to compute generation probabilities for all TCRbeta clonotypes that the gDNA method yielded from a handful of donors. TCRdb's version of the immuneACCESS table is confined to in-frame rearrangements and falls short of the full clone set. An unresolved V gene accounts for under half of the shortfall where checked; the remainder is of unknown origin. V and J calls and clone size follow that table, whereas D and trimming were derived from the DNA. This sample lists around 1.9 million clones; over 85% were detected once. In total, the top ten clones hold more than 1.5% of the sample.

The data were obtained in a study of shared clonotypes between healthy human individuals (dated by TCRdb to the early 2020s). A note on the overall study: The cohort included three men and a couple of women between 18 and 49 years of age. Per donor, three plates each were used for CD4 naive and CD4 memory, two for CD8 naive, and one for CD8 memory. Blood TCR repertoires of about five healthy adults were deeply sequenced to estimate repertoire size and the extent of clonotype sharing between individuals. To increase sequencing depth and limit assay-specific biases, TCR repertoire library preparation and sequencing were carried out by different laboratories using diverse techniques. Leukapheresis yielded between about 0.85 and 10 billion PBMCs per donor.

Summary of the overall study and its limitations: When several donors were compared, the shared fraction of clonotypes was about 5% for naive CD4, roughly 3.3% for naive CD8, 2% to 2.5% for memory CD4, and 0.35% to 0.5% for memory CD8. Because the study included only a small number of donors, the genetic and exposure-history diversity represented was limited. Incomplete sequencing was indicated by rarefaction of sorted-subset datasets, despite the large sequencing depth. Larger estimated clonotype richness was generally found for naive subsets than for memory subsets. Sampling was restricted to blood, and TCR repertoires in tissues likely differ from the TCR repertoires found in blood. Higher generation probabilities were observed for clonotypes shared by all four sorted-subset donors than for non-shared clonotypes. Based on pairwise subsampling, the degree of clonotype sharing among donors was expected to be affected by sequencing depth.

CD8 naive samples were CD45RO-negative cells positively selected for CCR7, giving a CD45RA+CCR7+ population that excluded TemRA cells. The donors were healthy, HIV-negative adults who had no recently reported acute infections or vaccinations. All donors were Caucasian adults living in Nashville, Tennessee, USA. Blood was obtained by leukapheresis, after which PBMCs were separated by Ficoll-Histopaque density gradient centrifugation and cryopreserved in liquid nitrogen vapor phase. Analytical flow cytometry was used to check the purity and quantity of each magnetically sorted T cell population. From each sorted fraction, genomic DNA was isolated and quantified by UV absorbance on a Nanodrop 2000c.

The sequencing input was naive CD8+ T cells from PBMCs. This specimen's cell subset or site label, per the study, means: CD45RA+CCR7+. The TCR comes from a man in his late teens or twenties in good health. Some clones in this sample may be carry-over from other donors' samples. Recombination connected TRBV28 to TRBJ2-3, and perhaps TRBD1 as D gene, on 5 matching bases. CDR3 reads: CASLREKATDTQYF. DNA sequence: TGTGCCAGCCTCAGGGAAAAGGCCACAGATACGCAGTATTTT.